The present TCR beta chain was sequenced within a study of beta chain features in type 1 diabetes. General study results and limits: Patients with Type 1 diabetes showed moderately but significantly shorter TCRB CDR3s in all four CD4+ subsets.

Note on this clone: What it binds is unknown.

Sequenced material consisted of expressed TCRB transcripts (all of the isolated RNA was reverse transcribed). Assay: immunoSEQ multiplex PCR; the TCRdb copy retains only in-frame clones and omits some. The data contain about 150,000 clones, around 7.9% of them singletons. V gave up 6 bases and J gave up 3 bases, with 12 bases separating them. CDR1 is MNHNY, CDR2 SVGAGI, per germline (reference sequence). The CDR3 spans 14 residues. J is TRBJ1-5 and V is TRBV6-6; the D gene is possibly TRBD1 (6 bases). Specimen: central memory CD4+ T cells from blood. This sequence originates from a man aged 18-30 years with type 1 diabetes. CDR3 sequence reads: CASSPTGSNQPQHF. The CDR3 DNA sequence: TGTGCCAGCAGCCCGACAGGCTCCAATCAGCCCCAGCATTTT.